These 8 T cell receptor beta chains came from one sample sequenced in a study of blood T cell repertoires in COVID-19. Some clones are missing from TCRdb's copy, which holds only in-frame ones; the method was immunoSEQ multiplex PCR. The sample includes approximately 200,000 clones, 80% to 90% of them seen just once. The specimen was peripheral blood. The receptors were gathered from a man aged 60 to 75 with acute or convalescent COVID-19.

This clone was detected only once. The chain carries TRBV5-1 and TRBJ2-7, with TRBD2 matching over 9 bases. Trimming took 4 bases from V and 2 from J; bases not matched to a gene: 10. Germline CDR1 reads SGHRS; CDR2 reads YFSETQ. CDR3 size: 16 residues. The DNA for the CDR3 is TGCGCCAGCAGCGGGACCGGGACTAGCCGTACCTACGAGCAGTACTTC. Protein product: CASSGTGTSRTYEQYF.

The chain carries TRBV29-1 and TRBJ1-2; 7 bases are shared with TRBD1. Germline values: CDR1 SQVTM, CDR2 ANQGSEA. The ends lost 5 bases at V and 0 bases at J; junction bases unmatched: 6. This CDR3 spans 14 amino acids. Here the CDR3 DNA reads TGCAGCGTTCTGACCGGGACAGCTAACTATGGCTACACCTTC. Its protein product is CSVLTGTANYGYTF.

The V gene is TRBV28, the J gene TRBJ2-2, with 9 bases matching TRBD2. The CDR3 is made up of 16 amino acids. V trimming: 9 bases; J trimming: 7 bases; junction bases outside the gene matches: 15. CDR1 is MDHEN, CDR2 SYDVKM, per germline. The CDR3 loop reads CASSSAGGRKDGELFF. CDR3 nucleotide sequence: TGTGCCAGTTCCTCGGCGGGAGGGCGTAAGGACGGGGAGCTGTTTTTT. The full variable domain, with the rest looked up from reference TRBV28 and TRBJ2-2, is DVKVTQSSRYLVKRTGEKVFLECVQDMDHENMFWYRQDPGLGLRLIYFSYDVKMKEKGDIPEGYSVSREKKERFSLILESASTNQTSMYLCASSSAGGRKDGELFFGEGSRLTVL.

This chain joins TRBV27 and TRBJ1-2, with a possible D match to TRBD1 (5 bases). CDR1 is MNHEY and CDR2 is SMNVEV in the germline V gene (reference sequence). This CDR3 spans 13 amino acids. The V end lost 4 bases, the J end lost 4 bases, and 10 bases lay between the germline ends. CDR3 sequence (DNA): TGTGCCAGCAGTTCCGGACATAGCTATGGCTACACCTTC. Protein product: CASSSGHSYGYTF.

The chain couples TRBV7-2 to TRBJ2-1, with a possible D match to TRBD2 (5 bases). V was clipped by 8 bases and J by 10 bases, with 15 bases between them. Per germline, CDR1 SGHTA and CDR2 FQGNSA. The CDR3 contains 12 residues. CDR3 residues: CASRGPLVEQFF. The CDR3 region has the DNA TGTGCCAGCCGCGGGCCCTTGGTCGAGCAGTTCTTC.

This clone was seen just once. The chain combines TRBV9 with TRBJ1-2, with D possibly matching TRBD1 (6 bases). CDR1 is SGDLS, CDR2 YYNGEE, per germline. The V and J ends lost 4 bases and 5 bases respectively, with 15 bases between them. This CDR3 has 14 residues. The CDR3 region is CASSPRDTPYGYTF. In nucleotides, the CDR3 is TGTGCCAGCAGCCCCCGGGACACGCCTTATGGCTACACCTTC. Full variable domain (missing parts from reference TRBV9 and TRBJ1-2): DSGVTQTPKHLITATGQRVTLRCSPRSGDLSVYWYQQSLDQGLQFLIQYYNGEERAKGNILERFSAQQFPDLHSELNLSSLELGDSALYFCASSPRDTPYGYTFGSGTRLTVV.

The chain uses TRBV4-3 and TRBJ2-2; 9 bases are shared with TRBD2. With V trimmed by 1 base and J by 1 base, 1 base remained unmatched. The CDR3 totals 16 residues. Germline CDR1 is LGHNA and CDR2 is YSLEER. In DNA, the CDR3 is TGCGCCAGCAGCCAAGGACTAGCGGAGAACACCGGGGAGCTGTTTTTT. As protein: CASSQGLAENTGELFF.

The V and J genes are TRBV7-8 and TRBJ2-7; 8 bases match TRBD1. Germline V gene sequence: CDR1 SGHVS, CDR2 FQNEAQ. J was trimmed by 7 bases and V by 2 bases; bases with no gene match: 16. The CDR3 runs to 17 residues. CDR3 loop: CASSLSSLGTGSREQYF. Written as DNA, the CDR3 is TGTGCCAGCAGCTTATCTTCGTTGGGGACAGGATCAAGGGAGCAGTACTTC.